This TCR beta chain was recorded in a study of T cells after yellow fever vaccination. Study-level background: Fractions with few cells were prepared using SMART-Seq v4 Ultra Low Input.

Whole-study results and caveats: Clonotypes appearing in both CD4 and CD8 compartments existed, and their share was small. FACS-sorted repertoires might harbor abundant contaminating clonotypes from the bulk population.

Generation of TCR cDNA used 5'RACE template switching (which added a universal primer site and UMIs). TCRdb fed the 5' RACE reads into MiXCR, producing one record per CDR3 protein. The sample has about 320,000 distinct CDR3 sequences, about 10% seen once. This clonotype was detected a few times. Its specificity is not known. The CDR3 is made up of 14 amino acids. Trimming took 2 bases from V and 5 from J; bases not matched to a gene: 5. The sequencing used CD4+ T cells sorted from PBMCs, collected 45 days after the yellow fever booster vaccination. The chain combines TRBV12-3 or TRBV12-4 with TRBJ2-5; 7 bases line up with TRBD2. The TCR sequence derives from a man younger than 30 who received the YFV17D yellow fever vaccine. The CDR3 spells CASSLSGGSETQYF. The CDR3 nucleotides read TGTGCCAGCAGTTTATCCGGCGGGAGTGAGACCCAGTACTTC.